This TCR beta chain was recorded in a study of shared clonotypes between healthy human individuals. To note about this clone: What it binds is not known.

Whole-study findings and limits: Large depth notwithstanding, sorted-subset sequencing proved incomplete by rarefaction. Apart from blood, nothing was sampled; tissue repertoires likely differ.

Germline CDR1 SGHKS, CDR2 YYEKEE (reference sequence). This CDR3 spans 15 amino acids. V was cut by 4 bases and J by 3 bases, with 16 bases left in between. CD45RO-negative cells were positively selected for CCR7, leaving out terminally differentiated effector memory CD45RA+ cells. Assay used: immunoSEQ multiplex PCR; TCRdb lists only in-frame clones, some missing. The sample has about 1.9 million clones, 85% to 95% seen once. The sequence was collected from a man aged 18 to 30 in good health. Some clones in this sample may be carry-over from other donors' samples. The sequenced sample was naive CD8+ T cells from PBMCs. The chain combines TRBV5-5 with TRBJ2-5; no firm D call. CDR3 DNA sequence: TGTGCCAGCAGCCCCCGCTTGTTGGTAAAAGAGACCCAGTACTTC. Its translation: CASSPRLLVKETQYF.